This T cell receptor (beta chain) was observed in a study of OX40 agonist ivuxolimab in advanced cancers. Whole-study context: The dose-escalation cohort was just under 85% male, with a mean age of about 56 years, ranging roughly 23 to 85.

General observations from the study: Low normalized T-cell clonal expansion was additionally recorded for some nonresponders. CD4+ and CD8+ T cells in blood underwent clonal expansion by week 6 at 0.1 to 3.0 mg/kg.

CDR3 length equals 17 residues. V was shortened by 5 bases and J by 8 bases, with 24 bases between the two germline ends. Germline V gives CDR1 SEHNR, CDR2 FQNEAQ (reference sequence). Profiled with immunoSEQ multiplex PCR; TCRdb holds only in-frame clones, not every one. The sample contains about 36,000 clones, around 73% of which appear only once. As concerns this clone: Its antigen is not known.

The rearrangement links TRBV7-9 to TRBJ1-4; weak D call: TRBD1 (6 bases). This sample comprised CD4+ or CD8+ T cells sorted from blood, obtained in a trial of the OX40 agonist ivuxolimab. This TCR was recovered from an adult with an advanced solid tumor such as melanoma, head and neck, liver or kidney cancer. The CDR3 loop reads CASSQRVGPGVGEKLFF. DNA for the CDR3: TGTGCCAGCAGCCAAAGAGTGGGCCCAGGGGTGGGCGAAAAACTGTTTTTT.